Each of the 23 T cell receptor beta chains below was sequenced from the same sample in a study of shared clonotypes between healthy human individuals. Clones were sequenced by immunoSEQ multiplex PCR, and TCRdb holds only the in-frame ones, with some missing. The sample yields over a million clones, approximately 98% seen once. The specimen sequenced was naive CD4+ T cells sorted from blood. Subset defined: CD45RA+ positively selected. These receptors all stem from a man younger than 45 in good health.

This chain connects TRBV9 to TRBJ2-2, with D uncertain. This CDR3 is built from 14 residues. CDR1 is SGDLS and CDR2 is YYNGEE in the germline V gene. The V end was cut by 2 bases, the J end by 6 bases, with 11 bases between. The CDR3 DNA reads TGTGCCAGCAGCGTTGGAGTTGTTCCCGGGGAGCTGTTTTTT. Protein: CASSVGVVPGELFF.

The V call is TRBV7-8, the J call TRBJ1-5, with 9 nucleotides matching TRBD1. In germline, CDR1 is SGHVS, CDR2 FQNEAQ. The CDR3 is made up of 15 amino acids. The J segment lost 4 bases and the V segment lost 5 bases, leaving 6 bases of the junction unmatched. The CDR3, as DNA: TGTGCCAGCAGCCCAGGGGACAGGGCTAATCAGCCCCAGCATTTT. It specifies CASSPGDRANQPQHF.

CDR3 bases: TGCGCCAGCAGCAACTACCTAGCGGGAGGGACCCACGAGCAGTACTTC. Its protein product is CASSNYLAGGTHEQYF. This chain links TRBV5-1 with TRBJ2-7; the match to TRBD2 covers 12 bases. Germline CDR1 is SGHRS and CDR2 is YFSETQ. The CDR3 has 16 amino acids. The V and J ends lost 4 bases and 5 bases, in that order; junction bases with no gene match: 10.

The chain carries TRBV5-1 and TRBJ2-7; D may be TRBD1 or TRBD2 (5 bases each). The CDR3 has 16 amino acids. Germline V gene lookup returns CDR1 SGHRS and CDR2 YFSETQ. V was trimmed by 4 bases and J by 4 bases, leaving 21 bases between them. The CDR3, as DNA: TGCGCCAGCAGCAATAACCGGGACCGAAGTTCGTACGAGCAGTACTTC. This sequence encodes CASSNNRDRSSYEQYF.

This sequence joins TRBV10-1 and TRBJ2-1, with D unresolved. The CDR3 extends over 13 amino acids. Germline V gene lookup returns CDR1 WNHNN and CDR2 SYGVQD (reference sequence). Trimming removed 0 bases at V and 6 bases at J, with 6 bases between. CDR3 region: CASSESTANEQFF. CDR3 nucleotide sequence: TGCGCCAGCAGTGAGTCGACGGCCAATGAGCAGTTCTTC.

The chain joins TRBV29-1 to TRBJ2-5; no firm D call. The CDR3 covers 15 residues. Germline V lookup: CDR1 SQVTM, CDR2 ANQGSEA. With 5 bases removed from V and 2 bases from J, the gap between germline ends came to 18 bases. CDR3 in DNA: TGCAGCGTTTTCGGCACAAACCCTAATCAAGAGACCCAGTACTTC. This sequence encodes CSVFGTNPNQETQYF.

This chain uses TRBV6-5 with TRBJ2-3; D not resolved. In germline, CDR1 is MNHEY, CDR2 SVGAGI. Trimming stripped 2 bases from V and 6 bases from J, with 3 bases between. CDR3 length: 11 amino acids. Here the CDR3 DNA reads TGTGCCAGCAGTTACATGGATACGCAGTATTTT. It yields the protein CASSYMDTQYF.

About this clone itself: Distinct nucleotide sequences in the sample also encode this CDR3. This chain connects TRBV28 to TRBJ1-5, with D tentatively TRBD1 (5 bases). The germline gives CDR1 MDHEN, CDR2 SYDVKM. This CDR3 has 13 residues. Trimming took 1 base from V and 5 from J, leaving 6 bases between them. CDR3 region: CASSLLGHQPQHF. The CDR3 DNA follows: TGTGCCAGCAGTTTATTGGGGCATCAGCCCCAGCATTTT.

The table lists this clone with a count of one. The chain joins TRBV28 to TRBJ2-7; 8 bases agree with TRBD1. CDR1 is MDHEN and CDR2 is SYDVKM in the germline V gene. This CDR3 is 15 amino acids long. V gave up 7 bases and J gave up 1 base; unmatched junction bases: 9. The CDR3 DNA reads TGTGCCAGCAATCAGGGACAGGACCTATCCTACGAGCAGTACTTC. Amino acids: CASNQGQDLSYEQYF.

This clone was counted a single time. The V and J genes are TRBV5-4 and TRBJ1-2, with a possible D match to TRBD1 (6 bases). The CDR3 runs to 14 residues. CDR1 SGHNT and CDR2 YYREEE come from the germline V gene (reference sequence). Trimming removed 3 bases from V and 4 bases from J, with 13 bases in between. CDR3 sequence (DNA): TGTGCCAGCAGCTCCTCAAGGGGGGGCTATGGCTACACCTTC. The encoded protein is CASSSSRGGYGYTF.

The chain couples TRBV2 to TRBJ2-1; TRBD1 is a possible D gene (5 bases). The germline V gene has CDR1 SNHLY and CDR2 FYNNEI. Trimming pared 6 bases from V and 6 bases from J, leaving 9 bases between. The CDR3 runs 12 residues. CDR3 region: CASSFRANEQFF. CDR3 DNA sequence: TGTGCCAGCAGCTTCAGGGCCAATGAGCAGTTCTTC. The variable domain in full, with the rest retrieved from reference TRBV2 and TRBJ2-1, is EPEVTQTPSHQVTQMGQEVILRCVPISNHLYFYWYRQILGQKVEFLVSFYNNEISEKSEIFDDQFSVERPDGSNFTLKIRSTKLEDSAMYFCASSFRANEQFFGPGTRLTVL.

The chain couples TRBV5-1 to TRBJ1-4; D not certain. The CDR3 has 16 amino acids. The germline V gene encodes CDR1 SGHRS and CDR2 YFSETQ. Trimming removed 0 bases at V and 0 bases at J, with 9 bases between. The CDR3 nucleotides are TGCGCCAGCAGCTTGGTTCCCCAGACAACTAATGAAAAACTGTTTTTT. It encodes CASSLVPQTTNEKLFF.

The chain couples TRBV19 to TRBJ2-3; 8 nucleotides align to TRBD2. This CDR3 has 14 residues. Germline CDR1 is LNHDA and CDR2 is SQIVND (reference sequence). Trimming took 10 bases from V and 0 from J; bases not matched to a gene: 6. For the CDR3, the DNA is TGTGCCACAACTAGCGGACCTAGCACAGATACGCAGTATTTT. This encodes CATTSGPSTDTQYF.

The chain uses TRBV10-1 and TRBJ2-7, with 9 bases matching TRBD1. This CDR3 has 15 amino acids. Looked up from germline, CDR1 is WNHNN and CDR2 is SYGVQD (reference sequence). J was trimmed by 4 bases and V by 5 bases; bases with no gene match: 9. In DNA form, the CDR3 reads TGCGCCAGCAGTAAACAGGGGGCGGAGGGATACGAGCAGTACTTC. It translates to CASSKQGAEGYEQYF.

CDR3 bases: TGTGCCAGCTCAACCGGACTAGCGGGAGTTGCCGGGGAGCTGTTTTTT. Amino acids: CASSTGLAGVAGELFF. J is TRBJ2-2 and V is TRBV18; 13 nucleotides match TRBD2. The germline V gene has CDR1 KGHSH and CDR2 LQKENI. CDR3 length: 16 amino acids. V lost 5 bases to trimming and J lost 6 bases; unmatched junction nucleotides: 6.

V usage is TRBV4-3 and J usage is TRBJ2-1; D not certain. The CDR3 totals 17 residues. The germline V and J ends were trimmed by 1 base and 6 bases, with 19 bases remaining between them. CDR1 and CDR2 from the germline V gene are LGHNA and YSLEER. CDR3 sequence reads: CASSQVSLPLLINEQFF. CDR3 DNA: TGCGCCAGCAGCCAAGTTAGCCTTCCGCTACTTATCAATGAGCAGTTCTTC.

The rearrangement links TRBV6-1 to TRBJ1-1; tentatively, D is TRBD1 (6 bases). The CDR3 covers 13 residues. V was trimmed by 5 bases and J by 5 bases, leaving 12 bases between them. From germline, CDR1 is MNHNS and CDR2 SASEGT. CDR3 DNA: TGTGCCAGCAGTAAGACAGGCAGGACTGAAGCTTTCTTT. Protein product: CASSKTGRTEAFF.

The chain joins TRBV5-1 to TRBJ1-1; no firm D call. Trimming stripped 5 bases from V and 3 bases from J, with 11 bases between. The CDR3 is 13 residues long. Germline-derived CDR1 and CDR2 are SGHRS and YFSETQ. The CDR3 DNA follows: TGCGCCAGCAGTATGGTCCCGGACACTGAAGCTTTCTTT. This encodes CASSMVPDTEAFF. Together with reference TRBV5-1 and TRBJ1-1, the CDR3 gives the full variable domain: KAGVTQTPRYLIKTRGQQVTLSCSPISGHRSVSWYQQTPGQGLQFLFEYFSETQRNKGNFPGRFSGRQFSNSRSEMNVSTLELGDSALYLCASSMVPDTEAFFGQGTRLTVV.

This clone was detected a few times. The chain joins TRBV5-1 to TRBJ2-7, with 8 bases lining up with TRBD2. The trim removed 4 bases at V and 4 bases at J, leaving 7 bases unmatched. Germline CDR1 reads SGHRS; CDR2 reads YFSETQ. The CDR3 contains 14 residues. In DNA form, the CDR3 reads TGCGCCAGCAGCACGGGACTAGATAAGTACGAGCAGTACTTC. Translating gives CASSTGLDKYEQYF.

This clone came up once. The chain employs TRBV4-3 and TRBJ1-5; D perhaps matches TRBD1 (5 bases). V gave up 0 bases and J gave up 6 bases, with 12 bases separating them. The V gene's germline CDR1 is LGHNA and CDR2 YSLEER. The CDR3 length is 15 residues. CDR3 residues: CASSQEYRRGQPQHF. The DNA of the CDR3 is TGCGCCAGCAGCCAAGAGTACAGGAGGGGTCAGCCCCAGCATTTT.

The chain links TRBV28 to TRBJ1-4, with 7 positions matching TRBD1. CDR3 length equals 15 residues. V was pared by 5 bases and J by 6 bases, with 9 bases of the junction left unmatched. Germline CDR1 MDHEN, CDR2 SYDVKM. CDR3 loop: CASSASEGAYEKLFF. CDR3 in DNA: TGTGCCAGCAGTGCCTCGGAGGGGGCGTATGAAAAACTGTTTTTT.

The chain joins TRBV10-2 to TRBJ2-3; D gene uncertain. CDR1 and CDR2 (germline): WSHSY, SAAADI. The CDR3 spans 14 residues. V was shortened by 10 bases and J by 0 bases, with 14 bases between the two germline ends. CDR3 bases: TGCGCCACCGCTAGACGCTCTAGCACAGATACGCAGTATTTT. Protein sequence: CATARRSSTDTQYF.

This sequence joins TRBV7-2 and TRBJ2-2; 9 positions match TRBD2. The CDR3 extends over 16 amino acids. In germline, CDR1 is SGHTA, CDR2 FQGNSA. The trim removed 5 bases at V and 3 bases at J, leaving 7 bases unmatched. The CDR3 coding sequence is TGTGCCAGCAGCCCCCGGCTAGCGGGATACACCGGGGAGCTGTTTTTT. Translated, it gives CASSPRLAGYTGELFF.